The sequence of this TCR beta chain was determined in a study of shared clonotypes between healthy human individuals. The study's findings and limits: The authors expected sequencing depth to affect clonotype sharing among donors. Apart from blood, nothing was sampled; tissue repertoires likely differ.

The study ran the assay at deep level. Some clones are missing from TCRdb's copy, which holds only in-frame ones; the method was immunoSEQ multiplex PCR. Among about 490,000 clones listed, approximately 80% were seen once. Each of the donors was a healthy adult who was HIV-negative and had not had a recent acute infection or vaccination. V lost 3 bases to trimming and J lost 6 bases, with 12 bases between them. The germline V gene has CDR1 LNHDA and CDR2 SQIVND (reference sequence). The CDR3 loop spans 14 amino acids. Concerning this clone: Its antigen is unidentified.

V is TRBV19 and J is TRBJ2-1; D is possibly TRBD1 (5 bases). This clonotype originated in a woman in her thirties or forties in good health. Some clones in this sample may be carry-over from other donors' samples. The sequenced material came from PBMCs. The CDR3 DNA is TGTGCCAGTAGTATTCGACAGCCGCCCAATGAGCAGTTCTTC. Translating it yields CASSIRQPPNEQFF.